This T cell receptor (beta chain) came from a study of shared clonotypes between healthy human individuals. This clone was picked up many times. The antigen is undetermined. General study points: Sampling included only blood; tissue repertoires likely differ. Researchers found naive subsets generally carried larger estimated richness than memory subsets.

On sorted subsets, replicate PCRs used roughly 190 ng DNA, or some 28,000 T cell genomes. Data came from immunoSEQ multiplex PCR; TCRdb stores just in-frame clones and leaves some out. The sample records some 1 million clones, around 76% being singletons. The ends lost 5 bases at V and 4 bases at J; junction bases unmatched: 10. The CDR3 consists of 15 residues. CDR1 SGHVS and CDR2 FQNEAQ come from the germline V gene. V is TRBV7-8 and J is TRBJ2-7; 8 bases fit TRBD2. The sequencing sample was made of memory CD4+ T cells sorted from blood. Subset given: CD45RA-negative fraction. The clonotype comes from a man younger than 35 in good health. CDR3 sequence (DNA): TGTGCCAGCAGCCCAGAGCGGGAGAGGGGGTACGAGCAGTACTTC. Translation gives CASSPERERGYEQYF. Combining the CDR3 with reference TRBV7-8 and TRBJ2-7 gives the whole variable domain GAGVSQSPRYKVAKRGQDVALRCDPISGHVSLFWYQQALGQGPEFLTYFQNEAQLDKSGLPSDRFFAERPEGSVSTLKIQRTQQEDSAVYLCASSPERERGYEQYFGPGTRLTVT.